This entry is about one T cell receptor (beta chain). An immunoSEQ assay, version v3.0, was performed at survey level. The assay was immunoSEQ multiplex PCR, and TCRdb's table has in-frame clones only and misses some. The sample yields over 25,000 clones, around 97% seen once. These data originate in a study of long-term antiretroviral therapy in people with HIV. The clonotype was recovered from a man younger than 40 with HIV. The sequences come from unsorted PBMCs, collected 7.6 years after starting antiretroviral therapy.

The CDR3: CASSVLGPALFF. As DNA, the CDR3 is TGTGCCAGCAGTGTTTTGGGCCCCGCACTGTTTTTT. The genes are TRBV2 and TRBJ1-4; the D is unclear. Between the trimmed V and J ends, which lost 4 bases and 13 bases, there was a span of 13 bases. CDR1 and CDR2 (germline): SNHLY, FYNNEI. The CDR3 consists of 12 residues.